This T cell receptor (beta chain) appears in the sequencing data of a study of CD8+CD57+ T cells in acquired aplastic anemia. It was patients with CD8+CD57+ cell expansion by flow cytometry who were chosen for sequencing. A note on this clonotype: Its specificity is not known. At one of its ends the junction is not consistent with the germline gene, which may arise from a read error.

General study results and limits: CD8+ Simpson's diversity showed no significant patient-control difference. Patients shared approximately 30 CD8+ CDR3 sequences with controls.

Genomic DNA, serving as template, underwent TCR beta VDJ and CDR3 profiling. TCRdb re-called the reads with MiXCR, one entry per CDR3 protein. The sample carries 150,000 to 200,000 distinct CDR3 sequences, roughly 48% recorded once. What was sequenced was sorted CD4+, CD8+, or CD8+CD57+ T cells (not recorded which) from PBMCs. The sequence was collected from a human donor with aplastic anemia.

DNA for the CDR3: TGTGCCAGCAGCGCCGCCGGGACAGGGTATTCACCCCTCCGCTTT. This codes for CASSAAGTGYSPLRF. V usage is TRBV25-1 and J usage is TRBJ1-6, with 9 nucleotides matching TRBD1. This CDR3 contains 15 residues. In germline, CDR1 is MGHDK, CDR2 SYGVNS.